This T cell receptor (beta chain) was sequenced for a study of beta chain features in type 1 diabetes. Points from the study as a whole: In all four CD4+ subsets, TCRB CDR3 length was significantly, moderately reduced in type 1 diabetes.

All of the isolated RNA was reverse transcribed, so expressed TCRB transcripts were sequenced. Clones were read by immunoSEQ multiplex PCR, and TCRdb kept only the in-frame ones, dropping some. The profile shows about 270,000 clones, approximately 14% of them singletons. On this clone itself: As yet, its antigen is unknown.

Material for sequencing was naive CD4+ T cells from blood. The TCR originated in a young man with type 1 diabetes.

For the CDR3, the DNA is TGTGCCAGTAGTATGGGCCGATATAGCAATCAGCCCCAGCATTTT. Protein sequence: CASSMGRYSNQPQHF. V usage is TRBV19 and J usage is TRBJ1-5; D unclear. Germline-derived CDR1 and CDR2 are LNHDA and SQIVND (reference sequence). Between the trimmed V and J ends, which lost 3 bases and 0 bases, there was a span of 9 bases. CDR3 length: 15 residues.